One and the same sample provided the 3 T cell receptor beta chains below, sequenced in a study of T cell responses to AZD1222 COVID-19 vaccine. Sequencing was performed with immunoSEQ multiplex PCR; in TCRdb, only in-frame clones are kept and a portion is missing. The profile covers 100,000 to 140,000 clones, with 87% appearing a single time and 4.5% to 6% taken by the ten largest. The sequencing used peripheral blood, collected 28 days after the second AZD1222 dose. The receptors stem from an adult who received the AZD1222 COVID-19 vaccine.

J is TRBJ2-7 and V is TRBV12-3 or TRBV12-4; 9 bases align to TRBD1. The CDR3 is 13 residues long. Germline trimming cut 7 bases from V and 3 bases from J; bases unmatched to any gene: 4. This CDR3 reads CASTLDRGYEQYF. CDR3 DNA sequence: TGTGCCAGCACTCTGGACAGGGGCTACGAGCAGTACTTC.

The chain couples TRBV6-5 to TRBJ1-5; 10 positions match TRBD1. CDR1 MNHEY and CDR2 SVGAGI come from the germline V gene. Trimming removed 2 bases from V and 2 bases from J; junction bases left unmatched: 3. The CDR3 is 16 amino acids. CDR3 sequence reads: CASSYAGTGGNQPQHF. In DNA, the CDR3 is TGTGCCAGCAGTTACGCTGGGACAGGGGGCAATCAGCCCCAGCATTTT.

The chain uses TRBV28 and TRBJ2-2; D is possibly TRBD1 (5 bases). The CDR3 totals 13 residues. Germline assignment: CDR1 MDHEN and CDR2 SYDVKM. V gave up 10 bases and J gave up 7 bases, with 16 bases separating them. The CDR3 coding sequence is TGTGCCACCTCGGGCAGGGCCAACGGGGAGCTGTTTTTT. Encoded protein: CATSGRANGELFF.